One sample yielded the 22 T cell receptor beta chains listed below, sequenced in a study of radiotherapy plus CTLA-4 blockade in lung cancer. Clones were sequenced by immunoSEQ multiplex PCR, and TCRdb holds only the in-frame ones, with some missing. The top ten clones hold 14% to 15% of a sample with approximately 82,000 clones, around 83% of them seen once. This material consisted of peripheral blood, taken from a patient treated with radiotherapy plus ipilimumab. The receptors shown here come from a human donor with non-small cell lung cancer that progressed on radiotherapy plus ipilimumab.

The chain couples TRBV2 to TRBJ2-1, with 10 bases fitting TRBD1. The CDR3 loop spans 14 amino acids. V lost 7 bases to trimming and J lost 6 bases; unmatched junction nucleotides: 6. The germline V gene encodes CDR1 SNHLY and CDR2 FYNNEI. The CDR3 reads CASNPGQGRNEQFF. CDR3 coding DNA: TGTGCCAGCAATCCGGGACAGGGGCGCAATGAGCAGTTCTTC.

The CDR3 region is CSVLNSTGGNTGELFF. DNA of the CDR3: TGCAGCGTCCTTAATTCGACAGGGGGAAACACCGGGGAGCTGTTTTTT. The chain combines TRBV29-1 with TRBJ2-2, with 9 bases fitting TRBD1. The germline V gene has CDR1 SQVTM and CDR2 ANQGSEA. Trimming at V came to 6 bases and at J to 2 bases, leaving 10 bases not matched to a gene. The CDR3 covers 16 residues.

CDR3 sequence: CAISEWDKGFDSPLHF. In DNA, the CDR3 is TGTGCCATCAGTGAGTGGGATAAAGGCTTCGATTCACCCCTCCACTTT. The chain recombines TRBV10-3 with TRBJ1-6; D remains unclear. Trimming took off 1 base at V and 8 bases at J, with 15 bases between the two ends. The germline CDR1 and CDR2 sequences are ENHRY and SYGVKD. CDR3 length equals 16 residues.

This clone appeared a single time. CDR3 nucleotides: TGTGCCAGCAGCTTGTCCGGGGAGCTGTTTTTT. This sequence encodes CASSLSGELFF. This chain connects TRBV5-4 to TRBJ2-2; D unclear. Trimming pared 1 base from V and 6 bases from J, leaving 1 base between. CDR1 is SGHNT and CDR2 is YYREEE in the germline V gene (reference sequence). CDR3 length: 11 residues.

Remarks on this clone: The sample holds other DNA sequences that translate to the same CDR3. The chain links TRBV6-6 to TRBJ1-5, with D unclear. CDR3 length equals 14 residues. The germline V and J ends were trimmed by 2 bases and 2 bases, with 7 bases remaining between them. The germline V gene has CDR1 MNHNY and CDR2 SVGAGI (reference sequence). Here the CDR3 reads CASSYDEGNQPQHF. In DNA form, the CDR3 reads TGTGCCAGCAGTTACGACGAAGGCAATCAGCCCCAGCATTTT.

The CDR3 DNA is TGTGCCATCACTTGGAGGGCAGGGGGACCCTACGAGCAGTACTTC. It translates to CAITWRAGGPYEQYF. The chain carries TRBV18 and TRBJ2-7, with D possibly TRBD1 on 7 matching bases. In germline, CDR1 is KGHSH, CDR2 LQKENI. V lost 10 bases to trimming and J lost 2 bases, with 21 bases between them. The CDR3 length is 15 residues.

The chain joins TRBV6-1 to TRBJ1-5, with D uncertain. V was clipped by 8 bases and J by 1 base, with 9 bases between them. CDR3 length: 13 amino acids. Germline loops: CDR1 MNHNS, CDR2 SASEGT. The CDR3 loop reads CASQTVSNQPQHF. For the CDR3, the DNA is TGTGCCAGCCAAACGGTGAGCAATCAGCCCCAGCATTTT.

The genes are TRBV5-1 and TRBJ2-3; 7 bases agree with TRBD1. Per the germline V gene, CDR1 is SGHRS and CDR2 is YFSETQ. The CDR3 has 14 amino acids. J was trimmed by 5 bases and V by 4 bases; bases with no gene match: 7. The CDR3 loop reads CASSPDRSGDTQYF. The CDR3 coding sequence is TGCGCCAGCAGCCCGGACAGGTCAGGAGATACGCAGTATTTT.

This clone was observed once. CDR3 sequence (DNA): TGTGCCAGCAGCCAGCGGGGAAGGGGGAATGAAAAACTGTTTTTT. Protein product: CASSQRGRGNEKLFF. The J gene is TRBJ1-4, the V gene TRBV7-9, with D possibly being TRBD1 (6 bases). The CDR3 length is 15 residues. CDR1 and CDR2 from the germline V gene are SEHNR and FQNEAQ (reference sequence). The V end was cut by 5 bases, the J end by 5 bases, with 15 bases between.

The DNA for the CDR3 is TGTGCCAGCAGCTTAGCGCCGGCAGGGTATGGCAATCAGCCCCAGCATTTT. Translating it yields CASSLAPAGYGNQPQHF. The rearrangement joins TRBV7-8 to TRBJ1-5; tentatively, D is TRBD1 (5 bases). The CDR3 is 17 residues long. V was pared by 0 bases and J by 2 bases, with 14 bases between. Germline V gene lookup returns CDR1 SGHVS and CDR2 FQNEAQ.

This chain links TRBV2 with TRBJ2-2; 10 bases are shared with TRBD2. CDR1 SNHLY and CDR2 FYNNEI come from the germline V gene. The CDR3 has 14 amino acids. The ends lost 7 bases at V and 8 bases at J; junction bases unmatched: 7. CDR3 coding DNA: TGTGCCAGCACGGCCCTAGCGGGAGCGGGGGAGCTGTTTTTT. Its protein product is CASTALAGAGELFF.

The chain has TRBV6-6 and TRBJ1-3; TRBD1 agrees at 8 bases. The CDR3 is 15 amino acids. Per germline, CDR1 MNHNY and CDR2 SVGAGI (reference sequence). The J segment lost 4 bases and the V segment lost 6 bases, leaving 8 bases of the junction unmatched. Here the CDR3 reads CASRPGQGNGNTIYF. For the CDR3, the DNA is TGTGCCAGCAGACCTGGACAGGGAAACGGAAACACCATATATTTT.

The chain has TRBV18 and TRBJ2-5; tentative D call: TRBD1 (6 bases). The J call may be faulty, since TRBJ2-7 better matches the DNA end. CDR1 and CDR2 from the germline V gene are KGHSH and LQKENI. The CDR3 covers 13 residues. CDR3 nucleotides: TGTGCCAGCTCAATAGGACAGACCTACGAGCAGTACTTC. It specifies CASSIGQTYEQYF.

The rearrangement joins TRBV21-1 to TRBJ2-7; TRBD2 is the table's D call, not checked against the DNA. TRBV21-1 represents a pseudogene. The CDR3 sequence is 15 residues long. The CDR3 protein is CASSPGTKSSYEQYF. The CDR3 DNA sequence: TGTGCCAGCAGCCCCGGGACTAAAAGCTCCTACGAGCAGTACTTC.

The rearrangement joins TRBV9 to TRBJ2-4, with D perhaps matching TRBD1 (6 bases). Germline V lookup: CDR1 SGDLS, CDR2 YYNGEE. With 4 bases removed from V and 0 bases from J, the gap between germline ends came to 17 bases. The CDR3 loop spans 17 amino acids. The CDR3 DNA reads TGTGCCAGCAGCCCTTCGGTACAGGGCATAGCCAAAAACATTCAGTACTTC. Translation gives CASSPSVQGIAKNIQYF.

The chain recombines TRBV5-1 with TRBJ1-1; TRBD1 agrees at 7 bases. Trimming at V came to 4 bases and at J to 4 bases, leaving 10 bases not matched to a gene. The CDR3 consists of 15 residues. Per germline, CDR1 SGHRS and CDR2 YFSETQ. The CDR3 here is CASSLRQGGGTEAFF. The CDR3 DNA is TGCGCCAGCAGCCTCCGACAGGGCGGGGGCACTGAAGCTTTCTTT.

This chain links TRBV11-2 with TRBJ1-1; TRBD1 matches at 12 bases. The CDR3 is 15 residues long. J gave up 1 base and V 5 bases, and 2 bases lay outside the gene matches. Germline CDR1 SGHAT, CDR2 FQNNGV. Here the CDR3 DNA reads TGTGCCAGCAGCCGGGGACAGGGGGCGAACACTGAAGCTTTCTTT. The encoded protein is CASSRGQGANTEAFF.

The chain recombines TRBV11-2 with TRBJ2-7; TRBD1 matches 11 bases. The CDR3 spans 15 residues. Germline lookup yields CDR1 SGHAT and CDR2 FQNNGV. The V segment lost 3 bases and the J segment 6 bases; nucleotides outside the gene matches: 7. CDR3 sequence: CASSFRTGGSSEQYF. CDR3 DNA sequence: TGTGCCAGCAGCTTCCGGACAGGGGGCTCGAGCGAGCAGTACTTC.

The chain joins TRBV7-3 to TRBJ2-7, with D maybe TRBD1 (7 bases). CDR3 size: 14 residues. Germline CDR1 reads SGHTA; CDR2 reads FQGTGA. V lost 3 bases to trimming and J lost 0 bases, with 9 bases between them. The CDR3 nucleotides are TGTGCCAGCAGCTTTCAGGGGGGCTCCTACGAGCAGTACTTC. As protein: CASSFQGGSYEQYF.

V and J are TRBV7-2 and TRBJ2-7; no firm D call. The CDR3 is made up of 11 amino acids. Deletions cut 6 bases from V and 7 bases from J, with 10 bases between. The germline gives CDR1 SGHTA, CDR2 FQGNSA. Written as DNA, the CDR3 is TGTGCCAGCAGTCGTCTAGAGGAGCAGTACTTC. It translates to CASSRLEEQYF.

J is TRBJ2-3 and V is TRBV10-3; D possibly uses TRBD1 or TRBD2 (5 bases each). Germline V lookup: CDR1 ENHRY, CDR2 SYGVKD. Trimming stripped 0 bases from V and 2 bases from J, with 9 bases between. The CDR3 is 15 residues long. The CDR3 here is CAISESGGYTDTQYF. CDR3 coding DNA: TGTGCCATCAGTGAGTCTGGGGGTTACACAGATACGCAGTATTTT.

A few counts support this clone. This chain joins TRBV19 and TRBJ2-7; possible D gene TRBD2, 5 bases. Trimming left V 3 bases short and J 3 bases short, with 18 bases between. CDR3 length: 16 amino acids. CDR1 LNHDA and CDR2 SQIVND come from the germline V gene (reference sequence). The CDR3 DNA is TGTGCCAGTAGTATCGGTACGAACGGGGTAGGCTACGAGCAGTACTTC. As protein: CASSIGTNGVGYEQYF.